These 20 T cell receptor beta chains came from one sample sequenced in a study of CD8 T cells in ankylosing spondylitis. Findings and caveats of the study: Blood of patients with ankylosing spondylitis appeared to be characterized by a TCR beta motif of eight or nine highly homologous variants.

TCRdb ran MiXCR on the 5' RACE reads and lists one entry per CDR3 protein. The table records some 840,000 distinct CDR3 sequences, approximately 10% of them present only once. Their cognate antigens are unknown. Sequencing was performed on blood, either unsorted or a sorted T cell fraction (not recorded which). The origin of the receptors is a male donor with ankylosing spondylitis.

This clonotype came up many times. The chain uses TRBV13 and TRBJ2-7; D unresolved. Trimming took off 5 bases at V and 7 bases at J, with 15 bases between the two ends. This CDR3 is 13 amino acids long. The germline V gene encodes CDR1 PRHDT and CDR2 FYEKMQ (reference sequence). CDR3 DNA sequence: TGTGCCAGCAGCCCCTTCCGGATCGGAGAGCAGTACTTC. It encodes CASSPFRIGEQYF.

The table lists this clonotype with a few counts. This chain links TRBV18 with TRBJ2-4, with TRBD1 matching over 10 bases. The CDR3 consists of 16 residues. V dropped 1 base and J dropped 5; count of bases not matched to a gene: 5. From germline, CDR1 is KGHSH and CDR2 LQKENI. The CDR3 DNA reads TGTGCCAGCTCACCACGGGGACAGGGGACCGAAAACATTCAGTACTTC. The encoded protein is CASSPRGQGTENIQYF.

The J gene is TRBJ2-7, the V gene TRBV12-3 or TRBV12-4, with a possible D match to TRBD1 (6 bases). Trimming took off 5 bases at V and 3 bases at J, with 20 bases between the two ends. This CDR3 comprises 16 residues. In DNA, the CDR3 is TGTGCCAGCAGTCCGCTAACAGGGTCTAGGAGCTACGAGCAGTACTTC. Protein sequence: CASSPLTGSRSYEQYF.

This chain connects TRBV5-1 to TRBJ2-5, with 10 bases aligning to TRBD1. Per germline, CDR1 SGHRS and CDR2 YFSETQ. This CDR3 region has 15 residues. The J segment lost 1 base and the V segment lost 5 bases, leaving 5 bases of the junction unmatched. The CDR3 loop is CASRAGTGAQETQYF. The CDR3 coding sequence is TGCGCCAGCAGGGCCGGGACAGGGGCCCAAGAGACCCAGTACTTC.

This clonotype was detected only a few times. The genes are TRBV19 and TRBJ2-1; D not certain. The length of the CDR3 is 15 residues. Trimming took off 4 bases at V and 0 bases at J, with 10 bases between the two ends. CDR1 and CDR2 from the germline V gene are LNHDA and SQIVND (reference sequence). The CDR3 region has the DNA TGTGCCAGTAGTACCGGCTGGAGCTCCTACAATGAGCAGTTCTTC. It translates to CASSTGWSSYNEQFF.

The gene calls are TRBV7-9 and TRBJ2-3, with TRBD2 as a possible D gene (6 bases). CDR1 is SEHNR, CDR2 FQNEAQ, per germline (reference sequence). The germline V and J ends were trimmed by 6 bases and 4 bases, with 17 bases remaining between them. The CDR3 length is 15 residues. CDR3 residues: CASRALSGGPDTQYF. CDR3 bases: TGTGCCAGCAGAGCTTTGAGTGGAGGGCCAGATACGCAGTATTTT.

This clonotype was counted between two and nine times. The chain has TRBV11-2 and TRBJ2-5, with TRBD2 identical over 15 bases. This CDR3 has 18 residues. Germline values: CDR1 SGHAT, CDR2 FQNNGV. V lost 5 bases to trimming and J lost 4 bases; unmatched junction nucleotides: 11. The CDR3 bases are TGTGCCAGCAGCGCCGGGACTAGCGGGAGGTCATCGGGAGAGACCCAGTACTTC. Translation gives CASSAGTSGRSSGETQYF.

As DNA, the CDR3 is TGTGCCAGCCACGGGTGGGCGGGTTTCTACAATGAGCAGTTCTTC. Translation gives CASHGWAGFYNEQFF. The chain combines TRBV18 with TRBJ2-1; D is perhaps TRBD2 (5 bases). The CDR3 extends over 15 amino acids. Germline CDR1 and CDR2: KGHSH and LQKENI. Trimming cost V 8 bases and J 3 bases, with 17 bases left between them.

The chain has TRBV24-1 and TRBJ2-7; the D gene could be TRBD1 or TRBD2 (5 bases each). V was cut by 2 bases and J by 5 bases, with 12 bases left in between. The length of the CDR3 is 14 residues. Per the germline V gene, CDR1 is KGHDR and CDR2 is SFDVKD. The CDR3 coding sequence is TGTGCCACCAGTGATTCGCCTCGGGGCCACGAGCAGTACTTC. As protein: CATSDSPRGHEQYF.

The sample holds many counts of this clonotype. This chain joins TRBV10-3 and TRBJ1-3; weak D call: TRBD1 (5 bases). The germline V gene has CDR1 ENHRY and CDR2 SYGVKD. Trimming shortened V by 7 bases and J by 2 bases, and 15 bases separated the two germline ends. The CDR3 spans 15 residues. The CDR3 region has the DNA TGTGCCATCACATCCGCAGGGTGGACTGGAAACACCATATATTTT. Translation: CAITSAGWTGNTIYF.

This clonotype occurred many times. The chain is built from TRBV29-1 and TRBJ2-7; 8 bases are shared with TRBD1. This CDR3 is built from 11 residues. Germline V gene data show CDR1 as SQVTM and CDR2 as ANQGSEA. The ends lost 6 bases at V and 5 bases at J; junction bases unmatched: 3. The chain's CDR3 is CSVSQGDEQYF. The DNA of the CDR3 is TGCAGCGTCTCACAGGGGGACGAGCAGTACTTC.

The rearrangement links TRBV5-1 to TRBJ2-1, with 7 bases aligning to TRBD2. The CDR3 is 18 residues long. Germline V gene data show CDR1 as SGHRS and CDR2 as YFSETQ. With 2 bases clipped from V and 4 bases from J, the junction kept 15 bases outside the gene matches. CDR3 protein: CASSFADVASGDYNEQFF. In nucleotides, the CDR3 is TGCGCCAGCAGCTTCGCCGACGTGGCTAGCGGTGATTACAATGAGCAGTTCTTC. Full variable domain (rest looked up from reference TRBV5-1 and TRBJ2-1): KAGVTQTPRYLIKTRGQQVTLSCSPISGHRSVSWYQQTPGQGLQFLFEYFSETQRNKGNFPGRFSGRQFSNSRSEMNVSTLELGDSALYLCASSFADVASGDYNEQFFGPGTRLTVL.

The table lists this clonotype with many counts. This sequence joins TRBV20-1 and TRBJ2-3; unclear D gene. The germline V gene encodes CDR1 DFQATT and CDR2 SNEGSKA (reference sequence). V gave up 2 bases and J gave up 2 bases, with 8 bases separating them. The CDR3 has 13 residues. The CDR3 DNA is TGCAGTGCTAGATCGAGTAACACAGATACGCAGTATTTT. This gives the protein CSARSSNTDTQYF.

This clonotype was seen only a few times. This sequence joins TRBV29-1 and TRBJ1-2; 7 nucleotides line up with TRBD1. The CDR3 has 11 residues. Germline CDR1 reads SQVTM; CDR2 reads ANQGSEA. Trimming took 5 bases from V and 8 from J; bases not matched to a gene: 5. The CDR3 is CSVWTGGGYTF. The CDR3, as DNA: TGCAGCGTTTGGACAGGTGGAGGCTACACCTTC.

The chain carries TRBV6-5 and TRBJ2-3; D perhaps matches TRBD1 (6 bases). The CDR3 loop spans 15 amino acids. Germline V lookup: CDR1 MNHEY, CDR2 SVGAGI. V shed 4 bases and J shed 2 bases, with 13 bases lying between them. CDR3 residues: CASSWTVKDTDTQYF. The CDR3 DNA sequence: TGTGCCAGCAGTTGGACAGTTAAAGACACAGATACGCAGTATTTT.

This chain joins TRBV6-5 and TRBJ2-7; weak D call: TRBD1 (5 bases). Trimming shortened V by 11 bases and J by 1 base, and 12 bases separated the two germline ends. The germline V gene encodes CDR1 MNHEY and CDR2 SVGAGI. This CDR3 is 12 amino acids long. The CDR3 DNA is TGTGCCTCTCAGGGTTCGTCCTACGAGCAGTACTTC. Its protein is CASQGSSYEQYF.

V usage is TRBV3-1 and J usage is TRBJ1-1; D not resolved. Germline V gives CDR1 LGHDT, CDR2 YNNKEL (reference sequence). The CDR3 loop spans 13 amino acids. V lost 2 bases to trimming and J lost 5 bases, with 9 bases between them. CDR3 region: CASSQQLGTEAFF. The DNA for the CDR3 is TGTGCCAGCAGCCAACAACTAGGGACTGAAGCTTTCTTT.

The V and J genes are TRBV25-1 and TRBJ1-3; D gene ambiguous. CDR1 is MGHDK and CDR2 is SYGVNS in the germline V gene. V lost 4 bases to trimming and J lost 4 bases, with 11 bases between them. The length of the CDR3 is 14 residues. CDR3 sequence: CASSGPMGGNTIYF. The CDR3 DNA is TGTGCCAGCAGTGGCCCAATGGGGGGAAACACCATATATTTT.

This chain joins TRBV20-1 and TRBJ2-2, with 7 bases aligning to TRBD2. The CDR3 has 13 amino acids. The germline V gene has CDR1 DFQATT and CDR2 SNEGSKA (reference sequence). The CDR3 spells CSAAGRWTGELFF. The CDR3 nucleotides read TGCAGCGCAGCGGGGCGCTGGACCGGGGAGCTGTTTTTT.

The chain is built from TRBV12-3 or TRBV12-4 and TRBJ2-3, with TRBD1 identical over 7 bases. V shed 2 bases and J 1 base; nucleotides not matched to a gene: 6. CDR3 length: 16 residues. The CDR3 reads CASSLTGVIGTDTQYF. Written as DNA, the CDR3 is TGTGCCAGCAGTTTAACAGGGGTTATCGGCACAGATACGCAGTATTTT.